This TCR beta chain originates from a study of tumor-infiltrating lymphocytes in oesophageal squamous cell carcinoma. TCRdb fed the PCR reads into MiXCR, producing one record per CDR3 protein. The sample lists 8,500 to 11,000 distinct CDR3 sequences, roughly 64% seen once, with roughly 29% in the top ten. The CDR3 covers 12 residues. The germline CDR1 and CDR2 sequences are SEHNR and FQNEAQ (reference sequence). The rearrangement uses TRBV7-9 and TRBJ2-3; D call uncertain. The tail of the sequence fits TRBJ1-1 better, so the J call may be wrong. This TCR was recovered from a female donor with esophageal squamous cell carcinoma. Sequencing was performed on esophageal tumor tissue. The CDR3 reads CASSFESSGAFF. The CDR3 DNA follows: TGTGCCAGCAGCTTCGAAAGTTCGGGGGCTTTCTTT.